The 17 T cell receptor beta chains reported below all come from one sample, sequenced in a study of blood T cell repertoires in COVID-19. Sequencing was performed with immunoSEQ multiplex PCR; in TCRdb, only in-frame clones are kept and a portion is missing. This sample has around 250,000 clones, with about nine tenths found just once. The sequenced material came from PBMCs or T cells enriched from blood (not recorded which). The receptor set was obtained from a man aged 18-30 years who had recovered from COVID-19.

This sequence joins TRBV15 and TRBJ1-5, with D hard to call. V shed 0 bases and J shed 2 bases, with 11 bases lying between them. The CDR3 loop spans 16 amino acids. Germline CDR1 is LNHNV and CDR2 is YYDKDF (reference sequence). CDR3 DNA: TGTGCCACCAGCAGAGATCGAACCACAGGCAATCAGCCCCAGCATTTT. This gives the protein CATSRDRTTGNQPQHF.

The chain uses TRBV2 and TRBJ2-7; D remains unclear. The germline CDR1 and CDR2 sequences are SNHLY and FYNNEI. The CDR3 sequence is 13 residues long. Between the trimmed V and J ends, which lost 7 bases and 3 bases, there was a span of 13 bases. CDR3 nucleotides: TGTGCCAGCACCCGCCCCTCCGGCTACGAGCAGTACTTC. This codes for CASTRPSGYEQYF.

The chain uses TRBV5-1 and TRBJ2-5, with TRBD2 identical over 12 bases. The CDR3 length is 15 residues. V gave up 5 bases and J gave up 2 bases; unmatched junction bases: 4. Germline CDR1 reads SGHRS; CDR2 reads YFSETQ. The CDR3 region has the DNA TGCGCCAGCAGAGAAGGACTAGCGGGACAAGAGACCCAGTACTTC. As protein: CASREGLAGQETQYF.

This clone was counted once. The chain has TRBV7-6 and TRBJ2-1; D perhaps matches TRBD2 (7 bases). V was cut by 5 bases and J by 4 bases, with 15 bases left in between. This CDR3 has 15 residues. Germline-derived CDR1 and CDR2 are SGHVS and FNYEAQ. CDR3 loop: CASSPPGGGYNEQFF. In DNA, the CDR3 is TGTGCCAGCAGCCCCCCGGGGGGCGGTTACAATGAGCAGTTCTTC.

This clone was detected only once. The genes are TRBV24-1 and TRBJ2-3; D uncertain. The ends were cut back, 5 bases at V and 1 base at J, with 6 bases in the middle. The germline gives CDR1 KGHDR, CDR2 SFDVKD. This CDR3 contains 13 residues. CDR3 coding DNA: TGTGCCACCAGTGTAACAGGCACAGATACGCAGTATTTT. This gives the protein CATSVTGTDTQYF.

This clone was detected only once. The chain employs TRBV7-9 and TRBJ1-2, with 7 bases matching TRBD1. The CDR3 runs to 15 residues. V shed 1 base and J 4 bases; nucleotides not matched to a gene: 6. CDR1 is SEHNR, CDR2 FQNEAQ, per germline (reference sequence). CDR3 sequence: CASSLVGTAAYGYTF. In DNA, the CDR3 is TGTGCCAGCAGCTTAGTCGGGACAGCGGCCTATGGCTACACCTTC.

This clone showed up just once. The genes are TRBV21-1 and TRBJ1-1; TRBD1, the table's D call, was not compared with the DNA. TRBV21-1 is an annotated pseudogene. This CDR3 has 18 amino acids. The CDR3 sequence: CASSKPCLPGQGGNEAFF. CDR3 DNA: TGTGCCAGCAGCAAACCTTGTCTGCCGGGACAGGGGGGAAACGAAGCTTTCTTT.

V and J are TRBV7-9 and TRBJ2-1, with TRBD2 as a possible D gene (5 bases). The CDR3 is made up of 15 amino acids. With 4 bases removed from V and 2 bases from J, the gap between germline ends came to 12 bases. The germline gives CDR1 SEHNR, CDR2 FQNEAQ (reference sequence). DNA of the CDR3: TGTGCCAGCAGCTCCCTGGCGGGTGCCTACAATGAGCAGTTCTTC. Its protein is CASSSLAGAYNEQFF.

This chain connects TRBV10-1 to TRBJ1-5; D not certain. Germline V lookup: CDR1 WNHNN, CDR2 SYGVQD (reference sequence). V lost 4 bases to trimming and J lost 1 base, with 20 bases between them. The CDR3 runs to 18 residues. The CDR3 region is CASSGPLPRWRSNQPQHF. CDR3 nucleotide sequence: TGCGCCAGCAGTGGACCCCTCCCTCGGTGGAGGAGCAATCAGCCCCAGCATTTT.

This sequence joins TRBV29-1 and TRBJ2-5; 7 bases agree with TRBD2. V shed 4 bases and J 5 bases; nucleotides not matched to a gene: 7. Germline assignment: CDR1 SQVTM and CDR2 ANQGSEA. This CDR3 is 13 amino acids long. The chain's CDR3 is CSVVAGEEETQYF. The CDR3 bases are TGCAGCGTTGTGGCGGGAGAGGAGGAGACCCAGTACTTC.

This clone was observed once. Here the CDR3 DNA reads TGTGCCTGGAGTGTAGGGACAGGGCACACCGGGGAGCTGTTTTTT. This translates into CAWSVGTGHTGELFF. The chain is built from TRBV30 and TRBJ2-2, with TRBD1 identical over 9 bases. Germline trimming cut 0 bases from V and 3 bases from J; bases unmatched to any gene: 2. Germline loops: CDR1 GTSNPN, CDR2 SVGIG (reference sequence). There are 15 residues in the CDR3.

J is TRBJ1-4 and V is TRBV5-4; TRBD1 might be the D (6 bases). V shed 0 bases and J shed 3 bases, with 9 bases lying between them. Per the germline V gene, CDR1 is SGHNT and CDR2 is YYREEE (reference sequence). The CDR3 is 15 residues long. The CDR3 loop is CASSLETGANEKLFF. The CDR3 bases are TGTGCCAGCAGCTTGGAGACAGGAGCTAATGAAAAACTGTTTTTT.

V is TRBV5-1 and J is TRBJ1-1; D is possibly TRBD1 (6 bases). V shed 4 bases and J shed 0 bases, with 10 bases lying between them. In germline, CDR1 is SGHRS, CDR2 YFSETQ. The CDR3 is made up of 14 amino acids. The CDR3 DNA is TGCGCCAGCAGCCTGGGACACGTGAACACTGAAGCTTTCTTT. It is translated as CASSLGHVNTEAFF. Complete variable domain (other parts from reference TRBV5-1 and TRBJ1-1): KAGVTQTPRYLIKTRGQQVTLSCSPISGHRSVSWYQQTPGQGLQFLFEYFSETQRNKGNFPGRFSGRQFSNSRSEMNVSTLELGDSALYLCASSLGHVNTEAFFGQGTRLTVV.

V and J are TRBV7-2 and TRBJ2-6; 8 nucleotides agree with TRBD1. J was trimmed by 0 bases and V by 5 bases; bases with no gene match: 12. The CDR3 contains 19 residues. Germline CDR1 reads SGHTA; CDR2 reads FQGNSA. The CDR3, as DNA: TGTGCCAGCAGCCCCCTTGGGGGACAGGCCATCTCTGGGGCCAACGTCCTGACTTTC. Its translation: CASSPLGGQAISGANVLTF.

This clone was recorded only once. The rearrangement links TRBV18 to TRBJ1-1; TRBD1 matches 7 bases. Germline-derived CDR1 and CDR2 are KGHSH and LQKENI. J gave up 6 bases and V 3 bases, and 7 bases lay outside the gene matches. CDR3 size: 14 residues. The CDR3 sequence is CASSPTDRMAEAFF. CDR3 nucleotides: TGTGCCAGCTCACCCACGGACAGGATGGCTGAAGCTTTCTTT.

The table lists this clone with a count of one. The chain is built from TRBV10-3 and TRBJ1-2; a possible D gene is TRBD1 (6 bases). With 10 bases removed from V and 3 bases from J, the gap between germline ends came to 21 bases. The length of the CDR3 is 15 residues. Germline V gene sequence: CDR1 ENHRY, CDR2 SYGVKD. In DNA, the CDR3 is TGTGCCACCACCAACCCGACGGGGGGCGACTATGGCTACACCTTC. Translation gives CATTNPTGGDYGYTF.

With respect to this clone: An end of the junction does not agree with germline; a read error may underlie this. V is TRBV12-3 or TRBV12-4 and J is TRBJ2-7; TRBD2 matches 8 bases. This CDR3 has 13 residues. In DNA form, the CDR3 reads TGTGCCAGCAGTTTAAGTCTGCGGGAGGCCCGGCGTTTC. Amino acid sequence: CASSLSLREARRF.